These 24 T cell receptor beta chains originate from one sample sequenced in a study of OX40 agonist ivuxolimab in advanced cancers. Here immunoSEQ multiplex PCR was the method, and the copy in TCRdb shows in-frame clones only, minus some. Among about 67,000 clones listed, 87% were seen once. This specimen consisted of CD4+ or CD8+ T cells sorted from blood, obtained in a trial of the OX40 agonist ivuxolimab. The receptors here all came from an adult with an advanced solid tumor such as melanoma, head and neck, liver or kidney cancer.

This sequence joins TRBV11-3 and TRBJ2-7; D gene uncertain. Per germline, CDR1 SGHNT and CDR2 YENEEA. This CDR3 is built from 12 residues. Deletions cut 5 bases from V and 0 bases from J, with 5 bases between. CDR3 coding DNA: TGTGCCAGCAGCGAAAGCTCCTACGAGCAGTACTTC. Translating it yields CASSESSYEQYF.

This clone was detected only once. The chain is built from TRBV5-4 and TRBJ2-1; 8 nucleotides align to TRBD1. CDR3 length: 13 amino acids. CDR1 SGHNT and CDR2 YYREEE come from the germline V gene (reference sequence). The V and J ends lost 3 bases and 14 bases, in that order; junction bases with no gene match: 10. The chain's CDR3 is CASSSRTGTWKFF. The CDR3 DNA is TGTGCCAGCAGCTCCCGGACAGGGACGTGGAAGTTCTTC.

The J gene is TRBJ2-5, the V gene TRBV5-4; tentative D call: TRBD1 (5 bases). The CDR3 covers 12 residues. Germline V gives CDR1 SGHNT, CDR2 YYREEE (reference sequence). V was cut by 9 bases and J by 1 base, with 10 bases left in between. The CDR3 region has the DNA TGTGCCACCTCGGACACCCAAGAGACCCAGTACTTC. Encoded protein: CATSDTQETQYF.

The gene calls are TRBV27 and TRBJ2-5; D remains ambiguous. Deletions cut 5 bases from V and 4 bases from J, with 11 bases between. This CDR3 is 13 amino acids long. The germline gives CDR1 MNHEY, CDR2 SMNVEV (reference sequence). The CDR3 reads CASSDAPGETQYF. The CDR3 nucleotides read TGTGCCAGCAGTGACGCACCCGGAGAGACCCAGTACTTC.

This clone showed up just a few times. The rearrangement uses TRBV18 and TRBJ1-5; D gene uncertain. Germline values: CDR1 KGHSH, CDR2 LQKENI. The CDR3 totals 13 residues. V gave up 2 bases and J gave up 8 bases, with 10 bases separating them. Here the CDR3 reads CASSPFTEEPQHF. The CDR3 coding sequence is TGTGCCAGCTCACCATTCACAGAGGAGCCCCAGCATTTT.

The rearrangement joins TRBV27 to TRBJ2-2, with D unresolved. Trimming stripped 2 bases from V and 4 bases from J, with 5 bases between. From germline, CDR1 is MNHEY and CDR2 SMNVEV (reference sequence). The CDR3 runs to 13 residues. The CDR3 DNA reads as TGTGCCAGCAGTTTAAGCACCACCGGGGAGCTGTTTTTT. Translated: CASSLSTTGELFF.

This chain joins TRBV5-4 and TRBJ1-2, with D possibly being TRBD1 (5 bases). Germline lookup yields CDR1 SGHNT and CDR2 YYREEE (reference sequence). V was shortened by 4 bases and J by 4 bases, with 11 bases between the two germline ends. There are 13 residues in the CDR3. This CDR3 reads CASSLTDRYGYTF. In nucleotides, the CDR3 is TGTGCCAGCAGCCTGACAGACCGCTATGGCTACACCTTC.

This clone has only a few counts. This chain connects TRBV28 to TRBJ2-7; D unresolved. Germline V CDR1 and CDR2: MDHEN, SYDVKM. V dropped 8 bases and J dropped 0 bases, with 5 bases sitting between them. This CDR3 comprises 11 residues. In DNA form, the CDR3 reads TGTGCCAGCGGCACCTCCTACGAGCAGTACTTC. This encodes CASGTSYEQYF. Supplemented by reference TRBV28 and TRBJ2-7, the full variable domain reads DVKVTQSSRYLVKRTGEKVFLECVQDMDHENMFWYRQDPGLGLRLIYFSYDVKMKEKGDIPEGYSVSREKKERFSLILESASTNQTSMYLCASGTSYEQYFGPGTRLTVT.

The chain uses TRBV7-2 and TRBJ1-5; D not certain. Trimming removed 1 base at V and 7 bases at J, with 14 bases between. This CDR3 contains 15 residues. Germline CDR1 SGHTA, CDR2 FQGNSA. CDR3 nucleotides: TGTGCCAGCAGCTTAGACGTTGGAGTCGGCCAGCCCCAGCATTTT. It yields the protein CASSLDVGVGQPQHF.

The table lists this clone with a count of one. The CDR3, as DNA: TGTGCCAGCAGTGGACAGGTTAGCAATCAGCCCCAGCATTTT. Its protein is CASSGQVSNQPQHF. The V and J genes are TRBV2 and TRBJ1-5, with a tentative D call TRBD1 (6 bases). Germline assignment: CDR1 SNHLY and CDR2 FYNNEI. The ends were cut back, 4 bases at V and 0 bases at J, with 7 bases in the middle. CDR3 length: 14 residues.

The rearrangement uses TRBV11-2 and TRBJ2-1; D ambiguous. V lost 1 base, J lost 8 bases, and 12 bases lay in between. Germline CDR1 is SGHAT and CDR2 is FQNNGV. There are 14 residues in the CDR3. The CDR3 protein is CASSLVYRGDEQFF. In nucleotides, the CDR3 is TGTGCCAGCAGCTTAGTATATCGTGGGGATGAGCAGTTCTTC. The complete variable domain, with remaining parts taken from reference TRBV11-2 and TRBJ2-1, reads EAGVAQSPRYKIIEKRQSVAFWCNPISGHATLYWYQQILGQGPKLLIQFQNNGVVDDSQLPKDRFSAERLKGVDSTLKIQPAKLEDSAVYLCASSLVYRGDEQFFGPGTRLTVL.

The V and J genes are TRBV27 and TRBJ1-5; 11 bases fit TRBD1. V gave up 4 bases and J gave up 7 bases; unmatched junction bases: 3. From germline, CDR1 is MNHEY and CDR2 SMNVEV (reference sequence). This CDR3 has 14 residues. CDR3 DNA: TGTGCCAGCAGTTCGGGACAGGGGGTCCAGCCCCAGCATTTT. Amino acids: CASSSGQGVQPQHF.

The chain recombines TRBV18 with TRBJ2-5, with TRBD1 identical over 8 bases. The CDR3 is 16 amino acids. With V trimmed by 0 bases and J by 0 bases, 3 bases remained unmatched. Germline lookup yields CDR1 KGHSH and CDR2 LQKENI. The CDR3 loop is CASSPPNRGYQETQYF. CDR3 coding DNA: TGTGCCAGCTCACCACCGAACAGGGGGTACCAAGAGACCCAGTACTTC.

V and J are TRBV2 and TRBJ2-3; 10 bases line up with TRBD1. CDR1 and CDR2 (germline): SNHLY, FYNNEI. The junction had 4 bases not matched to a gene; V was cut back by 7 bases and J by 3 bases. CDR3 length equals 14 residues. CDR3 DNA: TGTGCCAGCAACCAGGGACAGGGGACAGATACGCAGTATTTT. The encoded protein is CASNQGQGTDTQYF.

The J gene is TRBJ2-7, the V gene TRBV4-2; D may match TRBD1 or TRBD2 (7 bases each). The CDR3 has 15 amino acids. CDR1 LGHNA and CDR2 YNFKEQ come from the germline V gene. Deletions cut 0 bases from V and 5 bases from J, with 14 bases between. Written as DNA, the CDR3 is TGTGCCAGCAGCCAAGAAGGGAGGGGGCGGGACGAGCAGTACTTC. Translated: CASSQEGRGRDEQYF.

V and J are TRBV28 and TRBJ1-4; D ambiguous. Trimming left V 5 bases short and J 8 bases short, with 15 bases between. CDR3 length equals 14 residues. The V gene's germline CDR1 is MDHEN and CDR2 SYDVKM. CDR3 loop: CASSRGRNVEKLFF. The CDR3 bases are TGTGCCAGCAGTCGCGGTCGGAACGTAGAAAAACTGTTTTTT.

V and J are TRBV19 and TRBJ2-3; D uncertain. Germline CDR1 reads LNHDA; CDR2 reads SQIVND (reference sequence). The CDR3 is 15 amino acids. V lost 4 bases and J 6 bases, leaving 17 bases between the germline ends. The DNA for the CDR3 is TGTGCCAGTAGTAGTCGCGTAGCTTCCGGGGATACGCAGTATTTT. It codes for CASSSRVASGDTQYF.

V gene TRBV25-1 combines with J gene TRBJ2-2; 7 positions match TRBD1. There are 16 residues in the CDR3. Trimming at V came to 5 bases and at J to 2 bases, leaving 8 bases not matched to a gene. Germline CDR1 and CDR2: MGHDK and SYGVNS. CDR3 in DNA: TGTGCCAGCAGTCCCTTCGAAGGGGGCAACACCGGGGAGCTGTTTTTT. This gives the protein CASSPFEGGNTGELFF. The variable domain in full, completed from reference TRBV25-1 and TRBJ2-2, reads EADIYQTPRYLVIGTGKKITLECSQTMGHDKMYWYQQDPGMELHLIHYSYGVNSTEKGDLSSESTVSRIRTEHFPLTLESARPSHTSQYLCASSPFEGGNTGELFFGEGSRLTVL.

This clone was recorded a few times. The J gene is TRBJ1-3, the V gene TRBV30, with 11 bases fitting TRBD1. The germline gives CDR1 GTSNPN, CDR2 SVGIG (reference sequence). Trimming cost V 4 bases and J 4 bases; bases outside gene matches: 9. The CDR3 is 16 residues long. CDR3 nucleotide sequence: TGTGCCTGGAATCCGGGACAGGGGGGCAGCGGAAACACCATATATTTT. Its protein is CAWNPGQGGSGNTIYF. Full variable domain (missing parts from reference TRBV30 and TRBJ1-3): SQTIHQWPATLVQPVGSPLSLECTVEGTSNPNLYWYRQAAGRGLQLLFYSVGIGQISSEVPQNLSASRPQDRQFILSSKKLLLSDSGFYLCAWNPGQGGSGNTIYFGEGSWLTVV.

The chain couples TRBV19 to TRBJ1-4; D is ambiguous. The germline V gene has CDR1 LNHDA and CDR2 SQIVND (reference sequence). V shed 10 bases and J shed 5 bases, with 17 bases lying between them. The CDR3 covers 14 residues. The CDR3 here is CATTGGVRNEKLFF. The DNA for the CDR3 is TGTGCCACAACGGGCGGGGTAAGAAATGAAAAACTGTTTTTT.

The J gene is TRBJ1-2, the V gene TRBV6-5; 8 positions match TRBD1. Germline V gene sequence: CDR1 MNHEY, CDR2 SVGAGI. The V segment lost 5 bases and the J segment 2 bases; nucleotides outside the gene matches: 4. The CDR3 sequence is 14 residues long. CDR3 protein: CASSRDRRNYGYTF. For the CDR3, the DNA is TGTGCCAGCAGTCGGGACAGGCGCAACTATGGCTACACCTTC.

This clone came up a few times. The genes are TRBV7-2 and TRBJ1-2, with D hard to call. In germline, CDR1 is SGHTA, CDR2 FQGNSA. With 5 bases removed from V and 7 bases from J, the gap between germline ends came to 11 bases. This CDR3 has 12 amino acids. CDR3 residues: CASSNPTGGYTF. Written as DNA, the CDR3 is TGTGCCAGCAGCAATCCTACCGGTGGCTACACCTTC.

The CDR3 sequence: CASSPEQGRNSPLHF. The CDR3 nucleotides read TGTGCCAGCTCACCAGAACAGGGACGTAATTCACCCCTCCACTTT. This chain uses TRBV18 with TRBJ1-6; a weak D match, TRBD1 (6 bases). CDR1 is KGHSH, CDR2 LQKENI, per germline. The CDR3 length is 15 residues. The ends were cut back, 2 bases at V and 6 bases at J, with 11 bases in the middle.

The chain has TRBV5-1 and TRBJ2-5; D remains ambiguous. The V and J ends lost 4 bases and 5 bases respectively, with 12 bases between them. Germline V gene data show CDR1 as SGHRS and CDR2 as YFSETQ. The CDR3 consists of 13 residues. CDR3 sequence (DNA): TGCGCCAGCAGCGGGAAGGACCTGGAGACCCAGTACTTC. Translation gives CASSGKDLETQYF.